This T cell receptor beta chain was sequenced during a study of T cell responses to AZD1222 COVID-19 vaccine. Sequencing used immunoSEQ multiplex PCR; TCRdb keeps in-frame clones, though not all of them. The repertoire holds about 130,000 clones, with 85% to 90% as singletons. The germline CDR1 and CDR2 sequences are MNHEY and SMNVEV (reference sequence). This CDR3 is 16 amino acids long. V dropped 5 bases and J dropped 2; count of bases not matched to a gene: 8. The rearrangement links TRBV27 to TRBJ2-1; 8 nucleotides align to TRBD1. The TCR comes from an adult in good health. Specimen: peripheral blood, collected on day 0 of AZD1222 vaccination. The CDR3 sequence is CASSKRQGSPYNEQFF. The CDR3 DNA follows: TGTGCCAGCAGTAAACGACAGGGGTCCCCCTACAATGAGCAGTTCTTC.